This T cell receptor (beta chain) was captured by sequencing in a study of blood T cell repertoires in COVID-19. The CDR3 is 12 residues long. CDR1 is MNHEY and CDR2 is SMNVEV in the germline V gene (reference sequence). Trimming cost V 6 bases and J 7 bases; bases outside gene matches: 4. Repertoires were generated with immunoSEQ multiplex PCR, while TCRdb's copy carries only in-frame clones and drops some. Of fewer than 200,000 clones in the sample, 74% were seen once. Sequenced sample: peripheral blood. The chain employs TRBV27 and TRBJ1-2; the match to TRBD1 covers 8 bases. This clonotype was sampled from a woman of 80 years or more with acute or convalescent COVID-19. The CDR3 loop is CASRRDRGGYTF. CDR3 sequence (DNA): TGTGCCAGCAGGCGAGACAGGGGTGGCTACACCTTC.